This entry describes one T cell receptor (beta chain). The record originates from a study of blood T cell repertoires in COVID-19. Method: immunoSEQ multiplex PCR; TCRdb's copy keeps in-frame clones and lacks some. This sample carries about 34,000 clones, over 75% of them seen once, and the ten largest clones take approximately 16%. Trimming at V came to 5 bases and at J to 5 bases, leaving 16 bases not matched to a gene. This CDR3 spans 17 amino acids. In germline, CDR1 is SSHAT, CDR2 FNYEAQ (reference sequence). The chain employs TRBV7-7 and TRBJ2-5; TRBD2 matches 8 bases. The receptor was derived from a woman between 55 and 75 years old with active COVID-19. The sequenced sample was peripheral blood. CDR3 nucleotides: TGTGCCAGCAGCCCATACTCCGGGACTAGGGGTGAGGAGACCCAGTACTTC. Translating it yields CASSPYSGTRGEETQYF.